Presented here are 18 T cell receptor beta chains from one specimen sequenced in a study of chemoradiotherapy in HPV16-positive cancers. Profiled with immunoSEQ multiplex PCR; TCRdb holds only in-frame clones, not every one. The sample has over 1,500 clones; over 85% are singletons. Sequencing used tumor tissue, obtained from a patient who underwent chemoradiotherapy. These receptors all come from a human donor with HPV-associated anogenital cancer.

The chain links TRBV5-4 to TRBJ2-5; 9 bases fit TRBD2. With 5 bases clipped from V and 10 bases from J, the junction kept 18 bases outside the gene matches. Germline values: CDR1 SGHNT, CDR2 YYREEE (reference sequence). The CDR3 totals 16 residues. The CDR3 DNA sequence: TGTGCCAGCAGACTAGGGGGGACTAGCTCTGTAGAGCTCCAGTACTTC. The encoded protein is CASRLGGTSSVELQYF.

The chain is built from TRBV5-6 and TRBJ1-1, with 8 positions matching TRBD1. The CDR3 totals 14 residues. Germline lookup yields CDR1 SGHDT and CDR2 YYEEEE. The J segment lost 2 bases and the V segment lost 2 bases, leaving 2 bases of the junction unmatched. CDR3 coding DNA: TGTGCCAGCAGCTTCGGGACAGGAAACACTGAAGCTTTCTTT. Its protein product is CASSFGTGNTEAFF.

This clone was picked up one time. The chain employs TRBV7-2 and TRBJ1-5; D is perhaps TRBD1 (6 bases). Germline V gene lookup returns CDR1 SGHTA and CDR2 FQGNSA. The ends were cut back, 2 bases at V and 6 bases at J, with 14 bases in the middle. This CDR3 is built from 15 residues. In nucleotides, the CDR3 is TGTGCCAGCAGCTTAACGGGGGCTACAAGTCAGCCCCAGCATTTT. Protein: CASSLTGATSQPQHF.

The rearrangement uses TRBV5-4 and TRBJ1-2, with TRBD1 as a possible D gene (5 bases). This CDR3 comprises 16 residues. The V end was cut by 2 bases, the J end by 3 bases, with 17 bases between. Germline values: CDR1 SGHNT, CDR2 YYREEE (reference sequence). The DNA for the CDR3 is TGTGCCAGCAGCTTTCTGGGGCGCCAGCGGGACTATGGCTACACCTTC. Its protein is CASSFLGRQRDYGYTF. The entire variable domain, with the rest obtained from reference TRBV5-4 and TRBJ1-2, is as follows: ETGVTQSPTHLIKTRGQQVTLRCSSQSGHNTVSWYQQALGQGPQFIFQYYREEENGRGNFPPRFSGLQFPNYSSELNVNALELDDSALYLCASSFLGRQRDYGYTFGSGTRLTVV.

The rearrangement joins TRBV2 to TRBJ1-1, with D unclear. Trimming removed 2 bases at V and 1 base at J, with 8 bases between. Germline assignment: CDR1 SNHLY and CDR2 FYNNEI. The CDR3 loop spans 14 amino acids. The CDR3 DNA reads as TGTGCCAGCAGTGAATCAAGTGCGAACACTGAAGCTTTCTTT. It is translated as CASSESSANTEAFF.

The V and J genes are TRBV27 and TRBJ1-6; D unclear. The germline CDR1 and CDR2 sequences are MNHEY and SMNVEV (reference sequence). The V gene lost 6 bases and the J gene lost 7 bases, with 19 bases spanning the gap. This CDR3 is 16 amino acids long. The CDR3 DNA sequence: TGTGCCAGCAGGTCGGGCGTTCCCAGAGACAATTCACCCCTCCACTTT. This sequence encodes CASRSGVPRDNSPLHF.

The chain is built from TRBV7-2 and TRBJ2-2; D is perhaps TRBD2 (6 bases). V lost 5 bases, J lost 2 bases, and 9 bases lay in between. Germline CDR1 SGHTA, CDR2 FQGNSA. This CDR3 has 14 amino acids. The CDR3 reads CASSRDFNTGELFF. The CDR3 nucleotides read TGTGCCAGCAGCCGGGACTTCAACACCGGGGAGCTGTTTTTT.

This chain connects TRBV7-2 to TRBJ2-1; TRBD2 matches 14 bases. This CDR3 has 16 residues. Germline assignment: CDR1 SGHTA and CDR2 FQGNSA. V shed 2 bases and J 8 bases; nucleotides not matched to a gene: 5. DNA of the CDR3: TGTGCCAGCAGCTTAAGTAGACTAGCGGGGGGGGATGAGCAGTTCTTC. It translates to CASSLSRLAGGDEQFF.

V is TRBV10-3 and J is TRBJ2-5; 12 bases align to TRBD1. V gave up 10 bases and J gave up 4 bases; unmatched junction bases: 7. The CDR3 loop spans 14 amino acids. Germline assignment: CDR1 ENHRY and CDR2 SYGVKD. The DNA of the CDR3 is TGTGCCACCGGGACAGGGGGCGCGGGAGAGACCCAGTACTTC. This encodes CATGTGGAGETQYF.

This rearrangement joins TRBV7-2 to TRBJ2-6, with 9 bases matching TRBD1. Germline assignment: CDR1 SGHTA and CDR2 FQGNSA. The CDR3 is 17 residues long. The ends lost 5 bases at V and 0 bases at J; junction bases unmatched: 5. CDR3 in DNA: TGTGCCAGCAGCCAACAGGGGGCGGTCTCTGGGGCCAACGTCCTGACTTTC. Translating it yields CASSQQGAVSGANVLTF.

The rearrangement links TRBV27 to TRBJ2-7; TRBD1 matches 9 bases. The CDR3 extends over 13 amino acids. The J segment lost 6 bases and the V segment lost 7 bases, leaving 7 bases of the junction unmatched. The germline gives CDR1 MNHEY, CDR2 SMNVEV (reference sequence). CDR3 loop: CASKLQGAGEQYF. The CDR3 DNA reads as TGTGCCAGCAAATTACAGGGGGCAGGCGAGCAGTACTTC.

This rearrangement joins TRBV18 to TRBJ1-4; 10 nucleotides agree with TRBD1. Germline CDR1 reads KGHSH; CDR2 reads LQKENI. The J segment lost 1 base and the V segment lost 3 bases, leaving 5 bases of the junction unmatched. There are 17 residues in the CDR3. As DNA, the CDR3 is TGTGCCAGCTCACCCGTCCGGACAGGGGGAACTAATGAAAAACTGTTTTTT. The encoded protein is CASSPVRTGGTNEKLFF.

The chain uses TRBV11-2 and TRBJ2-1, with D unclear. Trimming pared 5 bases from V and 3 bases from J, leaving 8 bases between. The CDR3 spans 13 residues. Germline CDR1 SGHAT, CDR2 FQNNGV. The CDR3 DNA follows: TGTGCCAGCAGCCTCGAACGCTACAATGAGCAGTTCTTC. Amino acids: CASSLERYNEQFF.

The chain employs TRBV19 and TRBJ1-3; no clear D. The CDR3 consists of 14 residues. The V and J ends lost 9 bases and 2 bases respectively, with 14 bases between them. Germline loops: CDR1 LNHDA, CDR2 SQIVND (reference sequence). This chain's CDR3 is CASREQQTGNTIYF. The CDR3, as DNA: TGTGCCAGCCGGGAGCAGCAGACTGGAAACACCATATATTTT.

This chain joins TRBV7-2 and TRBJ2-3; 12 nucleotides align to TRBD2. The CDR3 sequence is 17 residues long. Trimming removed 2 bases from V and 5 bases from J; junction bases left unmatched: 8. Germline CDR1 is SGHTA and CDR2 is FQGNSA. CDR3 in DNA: TGTGCCAGCAGCTTACGGGCTAGCGGGGGGGGAGGAGATACGCAGTATTTT. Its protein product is CASSLRASGGGGDTQYF. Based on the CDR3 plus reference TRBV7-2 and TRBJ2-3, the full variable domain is GAGVSQSPSNKVTEKGKDVELRCDPISGHTALYWYRQSLGQGLEFLIYFQGNSAPDKSGLPSDRFSAERTGGSVSTLTIQRTQQEDSAVYLCASSLRASGGGGDTQYFGPGTRLTVL.

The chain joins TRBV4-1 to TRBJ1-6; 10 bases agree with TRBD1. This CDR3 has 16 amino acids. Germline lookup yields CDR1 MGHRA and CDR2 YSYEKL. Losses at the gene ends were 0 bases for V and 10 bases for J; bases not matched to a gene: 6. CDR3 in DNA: TGCGCCAGCAGCCAAGAAGGCGGGACAGGGGTCTCACCCCTCCACTTT. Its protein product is CASSQEGGTGVSPLHF.

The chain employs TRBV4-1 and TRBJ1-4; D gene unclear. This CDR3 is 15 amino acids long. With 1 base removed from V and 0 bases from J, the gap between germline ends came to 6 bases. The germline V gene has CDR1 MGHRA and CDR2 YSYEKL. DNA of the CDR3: TGCGCCAGCAGCCAAGGCTTTGCAACTAATGAAAAACTGTTTTTT. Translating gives CASSQGFATNEKLFF.

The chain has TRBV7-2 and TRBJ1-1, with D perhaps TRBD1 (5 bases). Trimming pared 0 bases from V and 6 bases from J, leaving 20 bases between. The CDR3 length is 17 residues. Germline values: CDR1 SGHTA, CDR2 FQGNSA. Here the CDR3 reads CASSLAVLGTPGAEAFF. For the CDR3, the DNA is TGTGCCAGCAGCTTAGCAGTGTTAGGGACTCCCGGCGCTGAAGCTTTCTTT.